These 25 T cell receptor beta chains share one sample of origin, sequenced in a study of blood T cell repertoires in COVID-19. Profiling relied on immunoSEQ multiplex PCR, and the TCRdb table lists in-frame clones only, not all of them. The repertoire holds some 270,000 clones, with around 86% as singletons. The sequenced sample was peripheral blood. The receptors here all came from a man aged 50-59 years with acute or convalescent COVID-19.

The chain couples TRBV6-1 to TRBJ2-3; TRBD2 matches 10 bases. Germline V CDR1 and CDR2: MNHNS, SASEGT. V gave up 1 base and J gave up 0 bases; unmatched junction bases: 7. CDR3 length: 18 residues. Here the CDR3 DNA reads TGTGCCAGCAGTGAAGTTGGTCTACTAGCGGGGAGCACAGATACGCAGTATTTT. Translation: CASSEVGLLAGSTDTQYF.

This chain uses TRBV12-3 or TRBV12-4 with TRBJ2-5; maybe TRBD2 (5 bases). Trimming shortened V by 5 bases and J by 4 bases, and 5 bases separated the two germline ends. This CDR3 is 11 amino acids long. The CDR3 DNA reads TGTGCCAGCAGTGCGGGAGAGACCCAGTACTTC. This translates into CASSAGETQYF.

This sequence joins TRBV18 and TRBJ1-4; 10 bases map to TRBD1. With V trimmed by 6 bases and J by 7 bases, 5 bases remained unmatched. Germline assignment: CDR1 KGHSH and CDR2 LQKENI. This CDR3 is built from 14 residues. CDR3 residues: CASSRQGASEKLFF. In DNA, the CDR3 is TGTGCCAGCTCGAGACAGGGGGCGAGTGAAAAACTGTTTTTT. The full variable domain, with the rest looked up from reference TRBV18 and TRBJ1-4, is NAGVMQNPRHLVRRRGQEARLRCSPMKGHSHVYWYRQLPEEGLKFMVYLQKENIIDESGMPKERFSAEFPKEGPSILRIQQVVRGDSAAYFCASSRQGASEKLFFGSGTQLSVL.

This clone was seen more than once but under ten times. CDR3 sequence reads: CASSVGGGYTGELFF. The CDR3 DNA follows: TGTGCCAGCAGCGTAGGCGGGGGGTACACCGGGGAGCTGTTTTTT. The rearrangement uses TRBV9 and TRBJ2-2, with TRBD2 identical over 8 bases. The CDR3 has 15 residues. The germline V gene encodes CDR1 SGDLS and CDR2 YYNGEE. The V gene end was trimmed by 0 bases and the J gene end by 3 bases; junction bases not matched to a gene: 1.

This sequence joins TRBV24-1 and TRBJ1-1; 7 bases line up with TRBD1. V trimming: 5 bases; J trimming: 11 bases; junction bases outside the gene matches: 10. Looked up from germline, CDR1 is KGHDR and CDR2 is SFDVKD. This CDR3 has 13 amino acids. As DNA, the CDR3 is TGTGCCACCAGTGCGGGACAGCGAGGCAAGGCTTTCTTT. Translation: CATSAGQRGKAFF.

The CDR3 DNA reads TGTGCCAGCAGTTACCCAACAGGGACACCCCTCCACTTT. This encodes CASSYPTGTPLHF. The chain combines TRBV6-5 with TRBJ1-6; D is possibly TRBD1 (6 bases). V gave up 2 bases and J gave up 11 bases, with 10 bases separating them. Germline-derived CDR1 and CDR2 are MNHEY and SVGAGI. This CDR3 is built from 13 residues.

As regards this clone: At one end, the junction sequence differs from germline, possibly due to a read error. The CDR3 DNA follows: TGTGCCAGTAGTATTCGTCCAGGGGGTGGCTACACTTTC. This encodes CASSIRPGGGYTF. V gene TRBV19 combines with J gene TRBJ1-2; 7 bases line up with TRBD1. This CDR3 spans 13 amino acids. Germline V gene sequence: CDR1 LNHDA, CDR2 SQIVND (reference sequence).

The V and J genes are TRBV2 and TRBJ1-2; 7 nucleotides agree with TRBD1. V shed 1 base, J shed 7 bases, and the junction held 6 bases outside the gene matches. CDR1 SNHLY and CDR2 FYNNEI come from the germline V gene. The CDR3 spans 14 residues. The CDR3, as DNA: TGTGCCAGCAGTGAAGAGAGGGGGCGCGGTGGCTACACCTTC. Protein sequence: CASSEERGRGGYTF.

This chain joins TRBV2 and TRBJ2-4, with TRBD2 matching over 10 bases. The V gene's germline CDR1 is SNHLY and CDR2 FYNNEI. V gave up 5 bases and J gave up 0 bases; unmatched junction bases: 7. The CDR3 totals 17 residues. The CDR3 loop is CASSLIAGGLAKNIQYF. The CDR3 DNA reads as TGTGCCAGCAGTCTAATAGCGGGGGGTCTAGCCAAAAACATTCAGTACTTC.

This sequence joins TRBV19 and TRBJ2-1; 11 bases map to TRBD2. The germline CDR1 and CDR2 sequences are LNHDA and SQIVND (reference sequence). J was trimmed by 7 bases and V by 8 bases; bases with no gene match: 13. The CDR3 length is 16 residues. In DNA form, the CDR3 reads TGTGCCAGTGTTTCTCCCCCAGGACTAGCGGGTAATGAGCAGTTCTTC. This sequence encodes CASVSPPGLAGNEQFF.

This clone is a singleton in its sample. The rearrangement joins TRBV9 to TRBJ1-5; 9 bases are shared with TRBD1. Unmatched junction bases numbered 6, after V lost 4 bases and J lost 4 bases. CDR1 SGDLS and CDR2 YYNGEE come from the germline V gene. The CDR3 is 15 amino acids. The CDR3 region has the DNA TGTGCCAGCAGCCCGGGACAGGGACCTAATCAGCCCCAGCATTTT. As protein: CASSPGQGPNQPQHF.

The chain uses TRBV2 and TRBJ2-7, with D possibly being TRBD1 (6 bases). Trimming took 5 bases from V and 0 from J, leaving 17 bases between them. The CDR3 sequence is 16 residues long. Germline V CDR1 and CDR2: SNHLY, FYNNEI. The CDR3 nucleotides are TGTGCCAGCAGTACATTGGACAGAAGTCCCTCCTACGAGCAGTACTTC. Protein sequence: CASSTLDRSPSYEQYF.

This chain uses TRBV27 with TRBJ1-6, with 7 bases matching TRBD1. The CDR3 consists of 15 residues. Germline trimming cut 1 base from V and 13 bases from J; bases unmatched to any gene: 10. Per germline, CDR1 MNHEY and CDR2 SMNVEV (reference sequence). CDR3 in DNA: TGTGCCAGCAGTTTATTGGGACAGATAATAGGGCCCCTCCACTTT. Translated: CASSLLGQIIGPLHF.

V and J are TRBV10-1 and TRBJ2-1; 10 nucleotides line up with TRBD2. The CDR3 totals 13 residues. Germline V lookup: CDR1 WNHNN, CDR2 SYGVQD (reference sequence). Germline trimming cut 8 bases from V and 8 bases from J; bases unmatched to any gene: 6. CDR3 DNA: TGCGCCAGCTCTAGCGGGGGACTCGATGAGCAGTTCTTC. Translated, it gives CASSSGGLDEQFF.

The V gene is TRBV19, the J gene TRBJ2-2; 7 bases line up with TRBD1. Germline-derived CDR1 and CDR2 are LNHDA and SQIVND (reference sequence). V gave up 2 bases and J gave up 0 bases; unmatched junction bases: 3. The CDR3 contains 16 residues. The CDR3 DNA follows: TGTGCCAGTAGTATAAGGGGGCCCGCGAACACCGGGGAGCTGTTTTTT. The encoded protein is CASSIRGPANTGELFF.

This clone was picked up one time. The V gene is TRBV12-3 or TRBV12-4, the J gene TRBJ1-1, with a possible D match to TRBD1 (5 bases). Trimming took 5 bases from V and 4 from J, leaving 11 bases between them. The length of the CDR3 is 13 residues. The CDR3 sequence is CASSRTKGTEAFF. CDR3 nucleotides: TGTGCCAGCAGTCGGACAAAGGGCACTGAAGCTTTCTTT.

V gene TRBV9 combines with J gene TRBJ2-5; D ambiguous. Germline CDR1 and CDR2: SGDLS and YYNGEE. CDR3 size: 14 residues. Trimming left V 0 bases short and J 2 bases short, with 8 bases between. CDR3 region: CASSVGGSQETQYF. The CDR3 bases are TGTGCCAGCAGCGTAGGCGGCTCTCAAGAGACCCAGTACTTC.

This clone has just one count. This chain links TRBV7-9 with TRBJ2-5; 8 bases line up with TRBD2. Germline trimming cut 5 bases from V and 1 base from J; bases unmatched to any gene: 9. This CDR3 has 16 amino acids. Germline V lookup: CDR1 SEHNR, CDR2 FQNEAQ (reference sequence). The CDR3 DNA follows: TGTGCCAGCAGCCCTACGGCGGGGGGACCCCAAGAGACCCAGTACTTC. Translation gives CASSPTAGGPQETQYF.

The chain uses TRBV25-1 and TRBJ1-1; D might be TRBD1 (5 bases). Germline CDR1 and CDR2: MGHDK and SYGVNS. Between the trimmed V and J ends, which lost 3 bases and 4 bases, there was a span of 12 bases. The CDR3 sequence is 14 residues long. CDR3 region: CASSDYRSATEAFF. The DNA for the CDR3 is TGTGCCAGCAGTGATTACAGGAGCGCCACTGAAGCTTTCTTT.

This clone occurred a few times. V is TRBV19 and J is TRBJ1-3, with D unresolved. The CDR3 is 14 amino acids. V was trimmed by 3 bases and J by 0 bases, leaving 6 bases between them. Germline assignment: CDR1 LNHDA and CDR2 SQIVND (reference sequence). CDR3: CASSMEGSGNTIYF. As DNA, the CDR3 is TGTGCCAGTAGTATGGAGGGCTCTGGAAACACCATATATTTT.

This clone came up once. The rearrangement links TRBV15 to TRBJ1-4, with D maybe TRBD1 (5 bases). There are 14 residues in the CDR3. With 0 bases removed from V and 10 bases from J, the gap between germline ends came to 12 bases. Germline loops: CDR1 LNHNV, CDR2 YYDKDF (reference sequence). CDR3 region: CATSRDKGQGKLFF. CDR3 coding DNA: TGTGCCACCAGCAGAGATAAAGGACAAGGAAAACTGTTTTTT.

This chain connects TRBV3-1 (or the pseudogene TRBV3-2) to TRBJ2-5; TRBD1 agrees at 8 bases. Germline values: CDR1 LGHDT, CDR2 YNNKEL (reference sequence). This CDR3 comprises 15 residues. V was pared by 5 bases and J by 5 bases, with 10 bases of the junction left unmatched. The chain's CDR3 is CASSTPRGRGETQYF. In DNA, the CDR3 is TGTGCCAGCAGCACTCCCAGGGGGCGAGGGGAGACCCAGTACTTC.

This clone was detected a few times. The rearrangement joins TRBV4-1 to TRBJ2-1, with 13 bases matching TRBD2. V lost 0 bases and J lost 6; bases outside the gene matches: 5. Per the germline V gene, CDR1 is MGHRA and CDR2 is YSYEKL. CDR3 length: 17 residues. The chain's CDR3 is CASSQDHGLAGVNEQFF. CDR3 sequence (DNA): TGCGCCAGCAGCCAAGATCATGGACTAGCGGGGGTCAATGAGCAGTTCTTC.

The J gene is TRBJ2-5, the V gene TRBV6-5, with TRBD1 identical over 8 bases. Losses at the gene ends were 8 bases for V and 7 bases for J; bases not matched to a gene: 12. CDR1 and CDR2 (germline): MNHEY, SVGAGI. The CDR3 consists of 14 residues. Here the CDR3 reads CASRGQGASGTQYF. The CDR3 DNA follows: TGTGCCAGCCGCGGTCAGGGGGCGTCTGGGACCCAGTACTTC.

The chain recombines TRBV10-2 with TRBJ2-1, with D possibly TRBD2 on 5 matching bases. This CDR3 contains 12 residues. V was cut by 5 bases and J by 8 bases, with 10 bases left in between. Germline V CDR1 and CDR2: WSHSY, SAAADI. CDR3 nucleotides: TGCGCCAGCAGTCTCTCCGGGGATGAGCAGTTCTTC. It is translated as CASSLSGDEQFF.